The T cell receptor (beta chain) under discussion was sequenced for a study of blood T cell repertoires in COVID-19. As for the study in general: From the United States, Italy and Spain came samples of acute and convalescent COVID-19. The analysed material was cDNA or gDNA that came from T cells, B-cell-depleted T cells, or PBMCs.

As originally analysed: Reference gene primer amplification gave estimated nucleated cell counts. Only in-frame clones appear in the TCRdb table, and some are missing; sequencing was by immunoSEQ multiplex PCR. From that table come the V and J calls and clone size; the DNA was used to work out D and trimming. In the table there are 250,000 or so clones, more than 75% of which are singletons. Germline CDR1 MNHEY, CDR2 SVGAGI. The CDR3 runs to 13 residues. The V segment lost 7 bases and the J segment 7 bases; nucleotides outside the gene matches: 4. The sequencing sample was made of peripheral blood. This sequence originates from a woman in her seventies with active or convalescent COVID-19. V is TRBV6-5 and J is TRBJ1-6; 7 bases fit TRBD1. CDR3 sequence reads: CASNRGSNSPLHF. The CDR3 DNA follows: TGTGCCAGCAACAGGGGATCCAATTCACCCCTCCACTTT.